This entry describes one TCR beta chain. This entry comes from a study of blood T cell repertoires in COVID-19. Study context: Samples of COVID-19 (acute and convalescent) were obtained from the United States, Italy and Spain. PBMCs, B-cell-depleted T cells, or T cells provided the cDNA or gDNA that made up the material.

This CDR3 is 13 amino acids long. V was cut by 1 base and J by 12 bases, with 16 bases left in between. The germline V gene has CDR1 LGHDT and CDR2 YNNKEL (reference sequence). The method was immunoSEQ multiplex PCR; TCRdb's version includes in-frame clones alone and lacks a portion of them. The sample gives approximately 260,000 clones, under 90% of which show up once; roughly 2.1% is in the top ten. The chain is built from TRBV3-1 (or the pseudogene TRBV3-2) and TRBJ2-7; a possible D gene is TRBD2 (7 bases). The sequencing sample was made of peripheral blood. The clonotype comes from a man aged 50 to 59 with acute or convalescent COVID-19. The CDR3 nucleotides are TGTGCCAGCAGCCAAGTTCTAGGGGGGGCAGGGTACTTC. Amino acids: CASSQVLGGAGYF.